This TCR beta chain was identified in a study of blood T cell repertoires in COVID-19. The assay was immunoSEQ multiplex PCR, and TCRdb's table has in-frame clones only and misses some. The sample shows around 400,000 clones, over 80% of them seen only once. The trim removed 6 bases at V and 8 bases at J, leaving 10 bases unmatched. The CDR3 sequence is 14 residues long. Germline V gene lookup returns CDR1 MNHEY and CDR2 SVGAGI. The chain couples TRBV6-5 to TRBJ1-2, with 9 bases that match TRBD1. Sequencing input: PBMCs or T cells enriched from blood (not recorded which). The sequence came from a woman between 45 and 60 years old who had recovered from COVID-19. The CDR3 spells CASRPRDREHGYTF. CDR3 sequence (DNA): TGTGCCAGCAGACCCCGGGACAGGGAACACGGCTACACCTTC.